Sequencing of this T cell receptor beta chain was carried out in a study of cytomegalovirus exposure and HLA in healthy donors. Turning to this clone: The antigen is undetermined.

PCR involved 60 Vbeta and 13 Jbeta primers. Data came from immunoSEQ multiplex PCR; TCRdb stores just in-frame clones and leaves some out. The data hold 150,000 or so clones, with around three quarters observed a single time. Germline lookup yields CDR1 SNHLY and CDR2 FYNNEI. This CDR3 is built from 11 residues. Trimming took off 6 bases at V and 11 bases at J, with 13 bases between the two ends. Whole-study findings and limits: With DRB1 most and HLA-C fewest, TCR association rates differed between HLA loci in a later analysis. 87-base-pair reads could not separate some V segments, including TRBV6-2 and TRBV6-3.

Sequenced material: PBMCs. The gene calls are TRBV2 and TRBJ2-5; perhaps TRBD2 as D (5 bases). The sequence was collected from a woman in her sixties in good health and CMV-seropositive. The CDR3 nucleotides read TGTGCCAGCAGGGACTTCCTGCAGCAGTACTTC. Translation gives CASRDFLQQYF.